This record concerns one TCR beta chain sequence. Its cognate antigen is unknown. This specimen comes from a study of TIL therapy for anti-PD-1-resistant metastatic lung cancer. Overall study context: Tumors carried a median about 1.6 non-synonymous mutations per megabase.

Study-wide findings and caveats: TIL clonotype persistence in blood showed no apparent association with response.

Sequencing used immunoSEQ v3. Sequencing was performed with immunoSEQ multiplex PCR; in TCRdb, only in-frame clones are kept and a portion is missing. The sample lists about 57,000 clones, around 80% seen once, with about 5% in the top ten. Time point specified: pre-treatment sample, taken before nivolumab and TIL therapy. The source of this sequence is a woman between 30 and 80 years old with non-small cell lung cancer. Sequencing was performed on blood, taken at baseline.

In nucleotides, the CDR3 is TGCGCCAGCAGCGTGGCGGGACAAACCTACGAGCAGTACTTC. It encodes CASSVAGQTYEQYF. The V and J genes are TRBV10-2 and TRBJ2-7, with D perhaps given as TRBD1 or TRBD2 (6 bases each). The CDR3 spans 14 residues. V was trimmed by 6 bases and J by 2 bases, leaving 14 bases between them. The germline CDR1 and CDR2 sequences are WSHSY and SAAADI.